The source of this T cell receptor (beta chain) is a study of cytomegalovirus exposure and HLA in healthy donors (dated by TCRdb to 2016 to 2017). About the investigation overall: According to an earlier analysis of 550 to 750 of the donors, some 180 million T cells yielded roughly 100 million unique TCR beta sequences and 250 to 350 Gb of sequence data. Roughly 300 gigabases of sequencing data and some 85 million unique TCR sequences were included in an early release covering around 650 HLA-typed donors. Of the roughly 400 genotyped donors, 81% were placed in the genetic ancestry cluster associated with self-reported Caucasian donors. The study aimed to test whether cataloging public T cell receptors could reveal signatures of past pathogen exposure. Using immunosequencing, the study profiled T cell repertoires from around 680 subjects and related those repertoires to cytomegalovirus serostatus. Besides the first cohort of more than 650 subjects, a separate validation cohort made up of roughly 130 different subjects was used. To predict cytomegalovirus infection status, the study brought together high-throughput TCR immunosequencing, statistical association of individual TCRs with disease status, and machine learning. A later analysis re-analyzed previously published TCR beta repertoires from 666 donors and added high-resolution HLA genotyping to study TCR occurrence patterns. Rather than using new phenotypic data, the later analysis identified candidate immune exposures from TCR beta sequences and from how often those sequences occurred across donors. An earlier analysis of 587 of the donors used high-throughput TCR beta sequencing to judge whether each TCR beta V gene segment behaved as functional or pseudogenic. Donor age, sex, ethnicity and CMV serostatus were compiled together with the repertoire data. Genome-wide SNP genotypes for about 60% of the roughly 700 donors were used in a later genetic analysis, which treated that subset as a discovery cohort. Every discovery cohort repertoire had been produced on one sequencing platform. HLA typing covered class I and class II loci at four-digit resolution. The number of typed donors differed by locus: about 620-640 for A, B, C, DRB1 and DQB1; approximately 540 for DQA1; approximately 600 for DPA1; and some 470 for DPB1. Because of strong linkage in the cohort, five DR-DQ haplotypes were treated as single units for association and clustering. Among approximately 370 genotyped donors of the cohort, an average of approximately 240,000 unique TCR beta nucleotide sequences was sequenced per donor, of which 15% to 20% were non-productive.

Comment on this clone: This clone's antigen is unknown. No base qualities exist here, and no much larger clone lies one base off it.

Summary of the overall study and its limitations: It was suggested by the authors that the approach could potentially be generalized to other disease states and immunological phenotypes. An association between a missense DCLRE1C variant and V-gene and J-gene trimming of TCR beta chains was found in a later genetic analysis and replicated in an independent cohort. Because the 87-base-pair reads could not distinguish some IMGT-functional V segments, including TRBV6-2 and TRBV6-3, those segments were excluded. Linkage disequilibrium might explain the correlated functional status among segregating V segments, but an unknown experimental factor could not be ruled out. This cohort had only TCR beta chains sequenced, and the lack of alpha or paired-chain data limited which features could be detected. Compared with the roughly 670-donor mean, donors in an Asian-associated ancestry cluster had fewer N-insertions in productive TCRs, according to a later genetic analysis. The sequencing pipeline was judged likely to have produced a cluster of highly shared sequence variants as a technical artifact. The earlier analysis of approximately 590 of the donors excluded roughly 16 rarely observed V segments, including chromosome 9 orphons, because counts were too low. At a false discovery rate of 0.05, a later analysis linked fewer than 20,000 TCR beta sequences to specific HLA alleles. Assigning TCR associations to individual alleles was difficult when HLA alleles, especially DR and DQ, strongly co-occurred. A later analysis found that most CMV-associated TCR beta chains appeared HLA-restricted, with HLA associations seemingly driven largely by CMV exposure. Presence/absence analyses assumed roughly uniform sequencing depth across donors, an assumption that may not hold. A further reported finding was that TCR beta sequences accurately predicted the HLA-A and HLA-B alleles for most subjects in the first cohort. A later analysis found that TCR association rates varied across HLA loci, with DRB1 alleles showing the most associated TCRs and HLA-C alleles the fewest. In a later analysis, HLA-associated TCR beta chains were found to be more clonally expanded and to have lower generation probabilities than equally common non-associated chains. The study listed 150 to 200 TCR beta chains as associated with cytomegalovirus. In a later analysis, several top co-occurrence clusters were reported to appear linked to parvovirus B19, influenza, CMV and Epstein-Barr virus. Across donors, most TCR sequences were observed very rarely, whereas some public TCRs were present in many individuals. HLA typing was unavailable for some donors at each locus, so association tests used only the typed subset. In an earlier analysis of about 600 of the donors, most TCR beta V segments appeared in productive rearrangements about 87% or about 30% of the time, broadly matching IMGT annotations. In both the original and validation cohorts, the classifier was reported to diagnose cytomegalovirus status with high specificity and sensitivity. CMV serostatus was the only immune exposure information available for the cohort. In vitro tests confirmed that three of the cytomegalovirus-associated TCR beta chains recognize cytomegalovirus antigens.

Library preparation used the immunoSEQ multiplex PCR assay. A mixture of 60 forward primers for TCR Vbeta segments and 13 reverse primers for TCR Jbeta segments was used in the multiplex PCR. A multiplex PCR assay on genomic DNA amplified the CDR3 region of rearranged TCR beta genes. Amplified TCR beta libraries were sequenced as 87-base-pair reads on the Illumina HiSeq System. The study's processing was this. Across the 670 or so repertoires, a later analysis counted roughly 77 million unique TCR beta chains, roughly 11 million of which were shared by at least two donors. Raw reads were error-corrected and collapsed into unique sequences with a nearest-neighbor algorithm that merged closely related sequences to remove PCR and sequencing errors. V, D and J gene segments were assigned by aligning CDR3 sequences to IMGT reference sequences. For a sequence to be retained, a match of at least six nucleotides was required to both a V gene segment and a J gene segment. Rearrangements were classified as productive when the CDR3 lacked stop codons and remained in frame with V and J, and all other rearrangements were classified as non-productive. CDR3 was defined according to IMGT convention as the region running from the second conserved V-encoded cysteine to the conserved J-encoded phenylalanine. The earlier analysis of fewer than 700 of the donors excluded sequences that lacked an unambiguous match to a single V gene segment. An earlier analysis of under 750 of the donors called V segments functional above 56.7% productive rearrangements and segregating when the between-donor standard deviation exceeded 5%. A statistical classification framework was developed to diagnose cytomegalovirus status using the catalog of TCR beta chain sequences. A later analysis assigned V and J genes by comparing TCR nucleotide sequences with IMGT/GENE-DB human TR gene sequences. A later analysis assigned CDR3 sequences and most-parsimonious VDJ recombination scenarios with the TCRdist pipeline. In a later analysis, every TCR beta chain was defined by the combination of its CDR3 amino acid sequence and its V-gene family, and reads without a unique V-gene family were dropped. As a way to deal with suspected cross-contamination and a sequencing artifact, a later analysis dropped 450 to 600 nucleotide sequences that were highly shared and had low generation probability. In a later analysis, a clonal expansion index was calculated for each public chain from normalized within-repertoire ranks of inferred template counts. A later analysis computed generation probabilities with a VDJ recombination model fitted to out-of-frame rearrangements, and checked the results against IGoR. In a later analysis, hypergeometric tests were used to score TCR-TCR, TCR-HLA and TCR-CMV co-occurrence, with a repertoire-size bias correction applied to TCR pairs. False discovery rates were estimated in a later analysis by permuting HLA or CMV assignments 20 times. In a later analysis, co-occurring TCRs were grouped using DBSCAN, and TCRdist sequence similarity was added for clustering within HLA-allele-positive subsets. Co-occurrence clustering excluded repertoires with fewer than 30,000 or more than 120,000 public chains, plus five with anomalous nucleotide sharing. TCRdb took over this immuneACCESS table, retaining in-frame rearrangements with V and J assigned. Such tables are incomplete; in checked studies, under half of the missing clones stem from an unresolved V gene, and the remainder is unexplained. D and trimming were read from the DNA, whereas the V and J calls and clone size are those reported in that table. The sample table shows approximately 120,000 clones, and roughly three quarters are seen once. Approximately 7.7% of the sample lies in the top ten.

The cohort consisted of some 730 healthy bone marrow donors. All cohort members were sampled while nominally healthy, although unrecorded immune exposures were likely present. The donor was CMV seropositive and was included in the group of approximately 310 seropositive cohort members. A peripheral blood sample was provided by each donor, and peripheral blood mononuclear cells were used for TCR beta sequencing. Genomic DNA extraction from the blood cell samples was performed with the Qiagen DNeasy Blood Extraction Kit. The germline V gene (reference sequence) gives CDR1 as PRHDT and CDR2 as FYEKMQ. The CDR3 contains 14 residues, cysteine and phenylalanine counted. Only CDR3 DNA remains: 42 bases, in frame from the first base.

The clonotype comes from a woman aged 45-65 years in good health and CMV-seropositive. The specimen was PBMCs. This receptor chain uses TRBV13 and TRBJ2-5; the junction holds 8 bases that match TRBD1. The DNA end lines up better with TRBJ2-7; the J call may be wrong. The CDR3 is CASSLGTGAYEQYF. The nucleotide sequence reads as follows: TGTGCCAGCAGCTTAGGGACAGGGGCCTACGAGCAGTACTTC.